The 14 T cell receptor beta chains below come from one sample, sequenced in a study of T cells in Graves' hyperthyroidism and ophthalmopathy. The CDR3 regions of TCR beta were amplified from RNA transcripts. Initially, a first-round RT-PCR of the TCR CDR3 employed the HTBI primer set. MiXCR was run by TCRdb on the multiplex PCR reads, yielding one entry per CDR3 protein. Of 300,000 to 400,000 distinct CDR3 sequences in the sample, more than 12% were seen once. The sequenced sample was blood. These receptors all come from a woman in her twenties or thirties with Graves' ophthalmopathy.

This clonotype showed up just once. The gene calls are TRBV10-2 and TRBJ2-7, with 11 bases matching TRBD2. CDR1 is WSHSY and CDR2 is SAAADI in the germline V gene. The CDR3 contains 15 residues. Germline trimming cut 5 bases from V and 3 bases from J; bases unmatched to any gene: 6. The chain's CDR3 is CASSKGLAEFYEQYF. CDR3 in DNA: TGCGCCAGCAGTAAGGGACTAGCGGAGTTCTACGAGCAGTACTTC.

There are many counts of this clonotype. The chain is built from TRBV30 and TRBJ1-1; 8 bases align to TRBD1. The CDR3 has 14 amino acids. The germline V gene has CDR1 GTSNPN and CDR2 SVGIG (reference sequence). The V and J ends lost 3 bases and 4 bases, in that order; junction bases with no gene match: 7. CDR3 coding DNA: TGTGCCTGGAGCCGAGGACAGGGAGGCACTGAAGCTTTCTTT. Translated: CAWSRGQGGTEAFF.

This clonotype showed up many times. V and J are TRBV11-2 and TRBJ2-5; D unresolved. Germline loops: CDR1 SGHAT, CDR2 FQNNGV. CDR3 length equals 15 residues. The V end lost 4 bases, the J end lost 2 bases, and 14 bases lay between the germline ends. CDR3 nucleotide sequence: TGTGCCAGCAGCTCCCACCACCCGAGTCAAGAGACCCAGTACTTC. Translated: CASSSHHPSQETQYF.

This clonotype was counted many times. The rearrangement links TRBV29-1 to TRBJ1-3; no clear D. Germline V gene lookup returns CDR1 SQVTM and CDR2 ANQGSEA. The CDR3 covers 14 residues. Trimming took off 7 bases at V and 2 bases at J, with 15 bases between the two ends. CDR3 nucleotide sequence: TGCAGCGGCATAGGTGCGGGTCCTGGAAACACCATATATTTT. This translates into CSGIGAGPGNTIYF.

CDR3 residues: CSAKNRDRAYTEAFF. CDR3 DNA sequence: TGCAGTGCTAAAAACCGGGACAGGGCGTACACTGAAGCTTTCTTT. V gene TRBV20-1 combines with J gene TRBJ1-1; the match to TRBD1 covers 9 bases. V was clipped by 4 bases and J by 3 bases; unmatched bases: 9. The V gene's germline CDR1 is DFQATT and CDR2 SNEGSKA (reference sequence). The CDR3 is 15 amino acids.

This clonotype was found many times. The chain combines TRBV7-2 with TRBJ2-7, with a possible D match to TRBD2 (6 bases). This CDR3 has 15 amino acids. V lost 5 bases to trimming and J lost 5 bases, with 19 bases between them. Germline V lookup: CDR1 SGHTA, CDR2 FQGNSA. The CDR3 nucleotides read TGTGCCAGCAGCCCGCGGGACCCACCTAAAGACGAGCAGTACTTC. It codes for CASSPRDPPKDEQYF.

The chain links TRBV29-1 to TRBJ1-2; D is undetermined. The CDR3 runs 11 residues. V dropped 4 bases and J dropped 3 bases, with 6 bases sitting between them. CDR1 is SQVTM and CDR2 is ANQGSEA in the germline V gene. The CDR3 DNA sequence: TGCAGCGTTGGGGAGGACTATGGCTACACCTTC. As protein: CSVGEDYGYTF.

This clonotype occurred many times. The chain uses TRBV9 and TRBJ2-1; possibly TRBD1 or TRBD2 for D (5 bases each). V was clipped by 6 bases and J by 7 bases, with 17 bases between them. The germline gives CDR1 SGDLS, CDR2 YYNGEE. The CDR3 totals 14 residues. The CDR3 coding sequence is TGTGCCAGCATGAGGGGAAAGGTATCGAATGAGCAGTTCTTC. Protein: CASMRGKVSNEQFF. The full variable domain, with the rest looked up from reference TRBV9 and TRBJ2-1, is DSGVTQTPKHLITATGQRVTLRCSPRSGDLSVYWYQQSLDQGLQFLIQYYNGEERAKGNILERFSAQQFPDLHSELNLSSLELGDSALYFCASMRGKVSNEQFFGPGTRLTVL.

The J gene is TRBJ1-3, the V gene TRBV5-1, with 7 bases that match TRBD1. The CDR3 has 18 amino acids. Per the germline V gene, CDR1 is SGHRS and CDR2 is YFSETQ. Germline trimming cut 0 bases from V and 0 bases from J; bases unmatched to any gene: 9. The CDR3 loop is CASSLGPLQGNSGNTIYF. CDR3 nucleotides: TGCGCCAGCAGCTTGGGACCCTTACAGGGGAACTCTGGAAACACCATATATTTT.

This clonotype was detected a few times. The CDR3: CASSRREGGPQETQYF. Here the CDR3 DNA reads TGTGCCAGTAGCCGCCGCGAAGGGGGCCCCCAAGAGACCCAGTACTTC. The rearrangement joins TRBV19 to TRBJ2-5, with 7 bases lining up with TRBD1. The CDR3 length is 16 residues. Trimming took 6 bases from V and 1 from J; bases not matched to a gene: 11. Germline CDR1 LNHDA, CDR2 SQIVND (reference sequence).

Only a few counts were recorded for this clonotype. This chain joins TRBV4-1 and TRBJ2-2; D remains unclear. The CDR3 extends over 14 amino acids. V was pared by 3 bases and J by 3 bases, with 8 bases between. CDR1 and CDR2 (germline): MGHRA, YSYEKL. DNA of the CDR3: TGCGCCAGCAGCCATGGACCTTACACCGGGGAGCTGTTTTTT. It translates to CASSHGPYTGELFF.

This chain uses TRBV12-3 or TRBV12-4 with TRBJ1-6; TRBD1 matches 11 bases. With V trimmed by 2 bases and J by 10 bases, 7 bases remained unmatched. This CDR3 has 16 amino acids. The CDR3 DNA reads TGTGCCAGCAGTTTACAGATGTGGGACAGGGGGTCACCCCTCCACTTT. Translating gives CASSLQMWDRGSPLHF.

The sample holds many counts of this clonotype. A much larger clone is a single base away; this may be a read error. The chain recombines TRBV30 with TRBJ1-1; 9 bases fit TRBD1. This CDR3 spans 11 amino acids. CDR1 GTSNPN and CDR2 SVGIG come from the germline V gene (reference sequence). This chain's CDR3 is CAWSRTGEASF. For the CDR3, the DNA is TGTGCCTGGAGTCGGACAGGGGAGGCTTCCTTT.

The sample holds many counts of this clonotype. The CDR3 bases are TGTGCCAGCAGTCCACCAGGTCTCTCTAACTATGGCTACACCTTC. This translates into CASSPPGLSNYGYTF. The rearrangement links TRBV28 to TRBJ1-2; no reliable D call. Germline-derived CDR1 and CDR2 are MDHEN and SYDVKM. This CDR3 has 15 residues. The germline V and J ends were trimmed by 5 bases and 0 bases, with 13 bases remaining between them.